These 25 T cell receptor beta chains were sequenced from one sample in a study of cytomegalovirus exposure and HLA in healthy donors. Vbeta (60) and Jbeta (13) primers were used in the PCR. Clones were sequenced by immunoSEQ multiplex PCR, and TCRdb holds only the in-frame ones, with some missing. The sample holds roughly 110,000 clones, about 74% seen once. The sample taken for sequencing was PBMCs. The receptors originated from a man aged 30 to 45 in good health and CMV-seropositive.

The chain couples TRBV27 to TRBJ1-6, with D maybe TRBD1 (5 bases). Germline loops: CDR1 MNHEY, CDR2 SMNVEV (reference sequence). The CDR3 is made up of 12 amino acids. V shed 7 bases and J shed 13 bases, with 14 bases lying between them. This CDR3 is CASKSEGAPLHF. The CDR3 region has the DNA TGTGCCAGCAAGTCGGAAGGGGCGCCCCTCCACTTT.

This chain connects TRBV5-4 to TRBJ2-7; D remains unclear. Trimming took 1 base from V and 4 from J, leaving 6 bases between them. The germline V gene encodes CDR1 SGHNT and CDR2 YYREEE (reference sequence). The CDR3 has 12 residues. This CDR3 is CASSLSRYEQYF. For the CDR3, the DNA is TGTGCCAGCAGCTTGTCGCGTTACGAGCAGTACTTC.

This sequence joins TRBV10-1 and TRBJ2-3; 10 positions match TRBD1. In germline, CDR1 is WNHNN, CDR2 SYGVQD (reference sequence). V shed 4 bases and J 3 bases; nucleotides not matched to a gene: 7. The CDR3 length is 16 residues. CDR3 protein: CASSGDRDRGTDTQYF. The DNA for the CDR3 is TGCGCCAGCAGTGGCGACCGGGACAGGGGTACAGATACGCAGTATTTT.

The gene calls are TRBV7-2 and TRBJ1-2, with D perhaps TRBD1 (6 bases). The germline V gene encodes CDR1 SGHTA and CDR2 FQGNSA. This CDR3 is 14 amino acids long. V was clipped by 4 bases and J by 2 bases, with 11 bases between them. CDR3 loop: CASSSAGTNYGYTF. CDR3 sequence (DNA): TGTGCCAGCAGCTCCGCCGGGACAAACTATGGCTACACCTTC.

The V and J genes are TRBV2 and TRBJ1-5, with D tentatively TRBD1 (5 bases). The V gene's germline CDR1 is SNHLY and CDR2 FYNNEI. This CDR3 is 14 amino acids long. V gave up 2 bases and J gave up 2 bases, with 7 bases separating them. The CDR3 DNA reads as TGTGCCAGCAGTGAATCGACAGGCAATCAGCCCCAGCATTTT. The encoded protein is CASSESTGNQPQHF. Full variable domain (missing parts from reference TRBV2 and TRBJ1-5): EPEVTQTPSHQVTQMGQEVILRCVPISNHLYFYWYRQILGQKVEFLVSFYNNEISEKSEIFDDQFSVERPDGSNFTLKIRSTKLEDSAMYFCASSESTGNQPQHFGDGTRLSIL.

This clone appeared many times. The V call is TRBV7-9, the J call TRBJ1-1, with unresolved D. The CDR3 totals 13 residues. V lost 7 bases to trimming and J lost 1 base, with 10 bases between them. The V gene's germline CDR1 is SEHNR and CDR2 FQNEAQ (reference sequence). The CDR3 loop reads CASMEGSNTEAFF. Here the CDR3 DNA reads TGTGCCAGCATGGAGGGCTCGAACACTGAAGCTTTCTTT.

The rearrangement uses TRBV2 and TRBJ2-7; 13 nucleotides align to TRBD2. After removal of 3 bases from V and 3 bases from J, the junction contained 2 bases not matched to a gene. The CDR3 consists of 15 residues. Germline V CDR1 and CDR2: SNHLY, FYNNEI. CDR3 nucleotide sequence: TGTGCCAGCAGTGAGGGGACTAGCGGGGACTACGAGCAGTACTTC. Translating it yields CASSEGTSGDYEQYF. Looking up the rest from reference TRBV2 and TRBJ2-7 gives the full variable domain: EPEVTQTPSHQVTQMGQEVILRCVPISNHLYFYWYRQILGQKVEFLVSFYNNEISEKSEIFDDQFSVERPDGSNFTLKIRSTKLEDSAMYFCASSEGTSGDYEQYFGPGTRLTVT.

Turning to this clone: The same CDR3 arises from other DNA sequences in this sample as well. The chain is built from TRBV2 and TRBJ2-5, with 12 bases aligning to TRBD2. Germline V gives CDR1 SNHLY, CDR2 FYNNEI. After removal of 4 bases from V and 2 bases from J, the junction contained 2 bases not matched to a gene. The CDR3 totals 15 residues. CDR3 coding DNA: TGTGCCAGCAGTGGTCTAGCGGGGGGGCAAGAGACCCAGTACTTC. It specifies CASSGLAGGQETQYF.

The chain couples TRBV6-5 to TRBJ2-7; D is unclear. Germline CDR1 reads MNHEY; CDR2 reads SVGAGI. V was shortened by 0 bases and J by 5 bases, with 8 bases between the two germline ends. There are 13 residues in the CDR3. The CDR3 region has the DNA TGTGCCAGCAGTTACTCACAGCCCCACGAGCAGTACTTC. Residues: CASSYSQPHEQYF.

This clone was observed once. The rearrangement uses TRBV30 and TRBJ2-7; the D gene is possibly TRBD2 (5 bases). V was pared by 6 bases and J by 5 bases, with 29 bases between. Germline V CDR1 and CDR2: GTSNPN, SVGIG (reference sequence). The CDR3 covers 17 residues. CDR3 sequence reads: CACKGPPGSQYSDEQYF. CDR3 bases: TGTGCCTGTAAGGGTCCGCCGGGGTCCCAATATTCGGACGAGCAGTACTTC.

The CDR3, as DNA: TGCGCCAGCAGCATGACAGGGGGCACAGATACGCAGTATTTT. Its translation is CASSMTGGTDTQYF. This chain connects TRBV5-1 to TRBJ2-3, with TRBD1 matching 8 bases. After removal of 4 bases from V and 1 base from J, the junction contained 2 bases not matched to a gene. The CDR3 is 14 residues long. The germline gives CDR1 SGHRS, CDR2 YFSETQ. Full variable domain (missing parts from reference TRBV5-1 and TRBJ2-3): KAGVTQTPRYLIKTRGQQVTLSCSPISGHRSVSWYQQTPGQGLQFLFEYFSETQRNKGNFPGRFSGRQFSNSRSEMNVSTLELGDSALYLCASSMTGGTDTQYFGPGTRLTVL.

Comment on this clone: Other DNA sequences from this sample encode an identical CDR3 as well. CDR3 residues: CASSFQGNSGNTIYF. DNA of the CDR3: TGTGCCAGCAGTTTCCAGGGGAACTCTGGAAACACCATATATTTT. The chain recombines TRBV6-6 with TRBJ1-3; possibly TRBD1 for D (6 bases). The CDR3 has 15 residues. Germline V gene data show CDR1 as MNHNY and CDR2 as SVGAGI (reference sequence). V lost 4 bases, J lost 0 bases, and 10 bases lay in between.

The gene calls are TRBV5-1 and TRBJ2-5, with 8 bases identical to TRBD2. Per germline, CDR1 SGHRS and CDR2 YFSETQ. Unmatched junction bases numbered 10, after V lost 0 bases and J lost 9 bases. This CDR3 contains 15 residues. The CDR3 loop is CASSLEVSGGEAQYF. The DNA of the CDR3 is TGCGCCAGCAGCTTGGAAGTCTCCGGGGGGGAGGCCCAGTACTTC.

This clone appeared a few times. V usage is TRBV6-5 and J usage is TRBJ1-5, with D perhaps matching TRBD1 (6 bases). Trimming stripped 5 bases from V and 6 bases from J, with 14 bases between. The germline CDR1 and CDR2 sequences are MNHEY and SVGAGI. The CDR3 has 14 residues. This CDR3 is CASSRDNGGQPQHF. CDR3 bases: TGTGCCAGCAGTCGGGACAATGGAGGTCAGCCCCAGCATTTT.

CDR3 sequence: CASSRTGLGEQYF. CDR3 nucleotides: TGTGCCAGTAGTAGAACAGGGCTAGGGGAGCAGTACTTC. The J gene is TRBJ2-7, the V gene TRBV19, with D maybe TRBD1 (6 bases). This CDR3 is built from 13 residues. Germline CDR1 reads LNHDA; CDR2 reads SQIVND (reference sequence). V was trimmed by 4 bases and J by 7 bases, leaving 14 bases between them.

This clone was seen a few times. The gene calls are TRBV6-6 and TRBJ1-2; D ambiguous. V was pared by 6 bases and J by 8 bases, with 13 bases between. The length of the CDR3 is 12 residues. The germline CDR1 and CDR2 sequences are MNHNY and SVGAGI (reference sequence). CDR3 amino acids: CASRPEVGGYTF. CDR3 in DNA: TGTGCCAGCAGACCTGAAGTCGGGGGCTACACCTTC.

The chain links TRBV28 to TRBJ2-3; 11 nucleotides line up with TRBD2. CDR3 length: 14 amino acids. Germline V gives CDR1 MDHEN, CDR2 SYDVKM. Losses at the gene ends were 8 bases for V and 6 bases for J; bases not matched to a gene: 7. CDR3 loop: CASRSGGASDTQYF. The CDR3 nucleotides are TGTGCCAGCCGTAGCGGGGGGGCCTCGGATACGCAGTATTTT.

The genes are TRBV10-3 and TRBJ1-5; a weak D match, TRBD1 (5 bases). The germline CDR1 and CDR2 sequences are ENHRY and SYGVKD. This CDR3 has 14 amino acids. V was clipped by 3 bases and J by 5 bases, with 11 bases between them. CDR3 sequence (DNA): TGTGCCATCAGTGACCCCAGGGATGATCAGCCCCAGCATTTT. This translates into CAISDPRDDQPQHF.

The rearrangement links TRBV6-6 to TRBJ1-2; 10 positions agree with TRBD1. With V trimmed by 4 bases and J by 4 bases, 3 bases remained unmatched. Germline assignment: CDR1 MNHNY and CDR2 SVGAGI (reference sequence). The CDR3 is 14 residues long. CDR3 amino acids: CASSSGQGGYGYTF. Written as DNA, the CDR3 is TGTGCCAGCAGTTCCGGACAGGGGGGCTATGGCTACACCTTC.

This chain connects TRBV27 to TRBJ2-3; TRBD2 matches 7 bases. The germline V gene has CDR1 MNHEY and CDR2 SMNVEV (reference sequence). This CDR3 has 13 residues. V lost 7 bases and J lost 0; bases outside the gene matches: 1. CDR3 protein: CASTRGSTDTQYF. CDR3 DNA: TGTGCCAGCACGCGGGGGAGCACAGATACGCAGTATTTT.

This clone was seen just once. The J gene is TRBJ2-1, the V gene TRBV5-1; D might be TRBD1 (6 bases). Between the trimmed V and J ends, which lost 1 base and 4 bases, there was a span of 15 bases. The length of the CDR3 is 16 residues. The germline gives CDR1 SGHRS, CDR2 YFSETQ. CDR3 protein: CASSLYEGDDYNEQFF. CDR3 nucleotides: TGCGCCAGCAGCTTGTACGAGGGGGACGATTACAATGAGCAGTTCTTC.

The V and J genes are TRBV14 and TRBJ1-1, with D tentatively TRBD1 (5 bases). The CDR3 has 16 amino acids. Trimming pared 0 bases from V and 0 bases from J, leaving 11 bases between. CDR1 and CDR2 from the germline V gene are SGHDN and FVKESK. The CDR3 protein is CASSQDWRTLNTEAFF. The CDR3 DNA reads as TGTGCCAGCAGCCAAGATTGGCGGACACTGAACACTGAAGCTTTCTTT.

A single count supports this clone. A junction boundary mismatches the germline segment, possibly from a read error. The chain uses TRBV6-5 and TRBJ1-2; D may be TRBD1 (5 bases). This CDR3 contains 11 residues. Germline values: CDR1 MNHEY, CDR2 SVGAGI. The CDR3 coding sequence is TGTGCCAGCACGGGGCGTAGCGGCTACCCCTTC. This sequence encodes CASTGRSGYPF.

J is TRBJ2-7 and V is TRBV4-3; perhaps TRBD1 as D (5 bases). CDR1 and CDR2 from the germline V gene are LGHNA and YSLEER. This CDR3 is 15 amino acids long. Trimming removed 0 bases at V and 2 bases at J, with 11 bases between. CDR3 nucleotide sequence: TGCGCCAGCAGCCAAGACGCAGGGATTACCTACGAGCAGTACTTC. Translated, it gives CASSQDAGITYEQYF.

This chain joins TRBV19 and TRBJ1-3; D is perhaps TRBD1 (5 bases). Germline V lookup: CDR1 LNHDA, CDR2 SQIVND (reference sequence). Trimming removed 6 bases from V and 0 bases from J, with 12 bases in between. The CDR3 is 15 amino acids. The CDR3 bases are TGTGCCAGTAGCCGCAGGGACTTCTCTGGAAACACCATATATTTT. This gives the protein CASSRRDFSGNTIYF.